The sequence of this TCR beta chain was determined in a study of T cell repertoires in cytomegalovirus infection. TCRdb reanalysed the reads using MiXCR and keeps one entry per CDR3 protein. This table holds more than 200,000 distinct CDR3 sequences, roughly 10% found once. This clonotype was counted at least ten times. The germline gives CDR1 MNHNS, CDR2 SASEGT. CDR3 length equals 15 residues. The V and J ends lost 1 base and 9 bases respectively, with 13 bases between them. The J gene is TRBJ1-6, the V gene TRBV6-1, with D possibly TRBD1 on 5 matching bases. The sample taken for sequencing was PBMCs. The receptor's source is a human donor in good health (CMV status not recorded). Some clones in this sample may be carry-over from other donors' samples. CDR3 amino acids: CASSEGEGSFSPLHF. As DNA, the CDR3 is TGTGCCAGCAGTGAAGGAGAGGGGAGTTTTTCACCCCTCCACTTT.